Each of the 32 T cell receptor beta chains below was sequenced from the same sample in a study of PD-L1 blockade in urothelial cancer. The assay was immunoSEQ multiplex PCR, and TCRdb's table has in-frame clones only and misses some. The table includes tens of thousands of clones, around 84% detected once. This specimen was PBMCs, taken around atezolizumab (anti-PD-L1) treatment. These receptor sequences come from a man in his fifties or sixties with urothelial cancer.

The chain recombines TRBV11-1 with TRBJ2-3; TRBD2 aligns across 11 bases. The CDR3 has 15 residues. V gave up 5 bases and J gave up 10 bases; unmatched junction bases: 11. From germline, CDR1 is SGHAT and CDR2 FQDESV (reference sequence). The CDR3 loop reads CASSTELAGETAQYF. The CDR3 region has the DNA TGTGCCAGCAGCACAGAACTAGCGGGAGAGACCGCGCAGTATTTT.

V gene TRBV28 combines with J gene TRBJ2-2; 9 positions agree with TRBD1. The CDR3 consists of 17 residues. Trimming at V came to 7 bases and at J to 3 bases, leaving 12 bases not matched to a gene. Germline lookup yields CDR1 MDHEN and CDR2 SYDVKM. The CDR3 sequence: CASTPFPGQGDTGELFF. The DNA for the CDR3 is TGTGCCAGCACCCCCTTTCCGGGACAGGGCGACACCGGGGAGCTGTTTTTT. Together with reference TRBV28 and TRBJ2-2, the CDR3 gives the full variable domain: DVKVTQSSRYLVKRTGEKVFLECVQDMDHENMFWYRQDPGLGLRLIYFSYDVKMKEKGDIPEGYSVSREKKERFSLILESASTNQTSMYLCASTPFPGQGDTGELFFGEGSRLTVL.

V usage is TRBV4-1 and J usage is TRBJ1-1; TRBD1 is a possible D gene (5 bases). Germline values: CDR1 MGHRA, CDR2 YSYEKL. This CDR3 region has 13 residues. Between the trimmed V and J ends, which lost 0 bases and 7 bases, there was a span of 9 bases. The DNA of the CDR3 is TGCGCCAGCAGCCAAGATACGACAGTTGAAGCTTTCTTT. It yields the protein CASSQDTTVEAFF.

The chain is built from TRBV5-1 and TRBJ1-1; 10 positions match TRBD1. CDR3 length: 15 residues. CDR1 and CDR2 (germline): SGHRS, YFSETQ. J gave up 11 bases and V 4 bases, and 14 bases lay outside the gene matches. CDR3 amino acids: CASSTQSRDRGRAFF. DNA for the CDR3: TGCGCCAGCAGCACACAGTCCCGGGACAGGGGTCGGGCTTTCTTT. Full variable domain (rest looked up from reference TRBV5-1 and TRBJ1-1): KAGVTQTPRYLIKTRGQQVTLSCSPISGHRSVSWYQQTPGQGLQFLFEYFSETQRNKGNFPGRFSGRQFSNSRSEMNVSTLELGDSALYLCASSTQSRDRGRAFFGQGTRLTVV.

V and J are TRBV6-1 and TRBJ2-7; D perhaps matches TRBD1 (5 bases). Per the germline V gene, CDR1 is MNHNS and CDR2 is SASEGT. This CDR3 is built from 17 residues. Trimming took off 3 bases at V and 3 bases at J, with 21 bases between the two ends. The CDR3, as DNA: TGTGCCAGCAGTGAGGCACCGGGCAGGGATAAAAACTACGAGCAGTACTTC. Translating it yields CASSEAPGRDKNYEQYF.

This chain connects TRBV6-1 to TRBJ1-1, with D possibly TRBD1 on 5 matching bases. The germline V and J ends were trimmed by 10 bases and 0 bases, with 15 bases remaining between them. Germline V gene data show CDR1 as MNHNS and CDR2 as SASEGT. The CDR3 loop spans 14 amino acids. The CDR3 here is CAIVSDTMNTEAFF. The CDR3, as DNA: TGTGCCATAGTCTCGGACACAATGAACACTGAAGCTTTCTTT.

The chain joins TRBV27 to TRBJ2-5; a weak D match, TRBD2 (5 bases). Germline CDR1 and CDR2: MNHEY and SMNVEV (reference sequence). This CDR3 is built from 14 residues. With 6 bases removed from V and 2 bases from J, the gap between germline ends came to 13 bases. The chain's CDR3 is CASRGLAVQETQYF. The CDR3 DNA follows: TGTGCCAGCAGGGGCCTAGCTGTACAAGAGACCCAGTACTTC.

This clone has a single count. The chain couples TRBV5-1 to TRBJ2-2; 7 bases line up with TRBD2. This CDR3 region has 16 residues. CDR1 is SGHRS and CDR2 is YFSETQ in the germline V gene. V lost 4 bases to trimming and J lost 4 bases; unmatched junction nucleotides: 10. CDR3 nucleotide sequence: TGCGCCAGCAGCCGGGGCGGGAGCGAAGGCACCGGGGAGCTGTTTTTT. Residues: CASSRGGSEGTGELFF.

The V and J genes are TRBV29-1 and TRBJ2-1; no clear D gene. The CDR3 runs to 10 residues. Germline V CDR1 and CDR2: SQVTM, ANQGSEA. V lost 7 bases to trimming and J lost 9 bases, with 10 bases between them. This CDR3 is CSAGESEQFF. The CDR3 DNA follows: TGCAGCGCCGGAGAGAGTGAGCAGTTCTTC.

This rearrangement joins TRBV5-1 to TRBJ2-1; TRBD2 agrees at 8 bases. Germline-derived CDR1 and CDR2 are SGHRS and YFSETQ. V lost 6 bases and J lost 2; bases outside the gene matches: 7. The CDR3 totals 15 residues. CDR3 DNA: TGCGCCAGCACCTTAGCGGGAATTACCTACAATGAGCAGTTCTTC. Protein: CASTLAGITYNEQFF.

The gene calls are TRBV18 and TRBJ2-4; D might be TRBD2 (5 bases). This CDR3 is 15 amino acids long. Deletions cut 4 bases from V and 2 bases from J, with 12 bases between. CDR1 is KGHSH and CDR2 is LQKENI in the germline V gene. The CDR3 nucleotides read TGTGCCAGCTCACTTCTGGAGGCGACCAAAAACATTCAGTACTTC. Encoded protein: CASSLLEATKNIQYF.

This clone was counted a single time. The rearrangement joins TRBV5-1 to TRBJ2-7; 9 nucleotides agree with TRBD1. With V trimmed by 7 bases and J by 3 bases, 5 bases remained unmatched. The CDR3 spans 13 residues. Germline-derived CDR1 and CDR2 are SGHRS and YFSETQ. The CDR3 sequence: CASSRTGVYEQYF. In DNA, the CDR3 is TGCGCCAGCTCCAGGACAGGGGTCTACGAGCAGTACTTC. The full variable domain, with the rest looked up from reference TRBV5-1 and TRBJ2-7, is KAGVTQTPRYLIKTRGQQVTLSCSPISGHRSVSWYQQTPGQGLQFLFEYFSETQRNKGNFPGRFSGRQFSNSRSEMNVSTLELGDSALYLCASSRTGVYEQYFGPGTRLTVT.

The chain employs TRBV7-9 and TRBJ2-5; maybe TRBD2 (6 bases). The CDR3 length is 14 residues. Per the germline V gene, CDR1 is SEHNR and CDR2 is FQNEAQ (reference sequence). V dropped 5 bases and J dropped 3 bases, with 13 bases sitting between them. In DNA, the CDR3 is TGTGCCAGCAGCGACCTACGGGGGAAAGAGACCCAGTACTTC. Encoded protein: CASSDLRGKETQYF.

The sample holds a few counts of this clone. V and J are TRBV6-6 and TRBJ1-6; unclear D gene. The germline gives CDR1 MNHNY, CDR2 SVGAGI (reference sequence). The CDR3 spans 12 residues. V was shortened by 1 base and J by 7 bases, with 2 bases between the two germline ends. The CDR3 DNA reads TGTGCCAGCAGTTACTTAAATTCACCCCTCCACTTT. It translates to CASSYLNSPLHF.

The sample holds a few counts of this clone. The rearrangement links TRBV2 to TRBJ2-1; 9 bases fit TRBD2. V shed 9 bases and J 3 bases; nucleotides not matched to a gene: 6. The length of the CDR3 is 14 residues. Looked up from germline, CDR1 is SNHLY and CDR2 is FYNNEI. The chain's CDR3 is CARTPAGGYNEQFF. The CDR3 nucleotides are TGTGCCAGGACCCCAGCGGGAGGCTACAATGAGCAGTTCTTC.

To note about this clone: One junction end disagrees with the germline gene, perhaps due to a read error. The CDR3 DNA is TGTGCTAGCAGCTTAAACCGGGACAATGAGCAGTTCTTC. Its protein product is CASSLNRDNEQFF. The V gene is TRBV7-7, the J gene TRBJ2-1; D is unclear. The CDR3 runs 13 residues. The V gene's germline CDR1 is SSHAT and CDR2 FNYEAQ (reference sequence).

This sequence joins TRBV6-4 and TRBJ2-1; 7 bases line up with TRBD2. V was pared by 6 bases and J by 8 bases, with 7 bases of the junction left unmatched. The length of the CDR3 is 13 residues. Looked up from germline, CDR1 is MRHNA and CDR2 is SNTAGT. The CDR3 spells CASSPTSRDEQFF. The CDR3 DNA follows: TGTGCCAGCAGCCCGACTAGCAGGGATGAGCAGTTCTTC.

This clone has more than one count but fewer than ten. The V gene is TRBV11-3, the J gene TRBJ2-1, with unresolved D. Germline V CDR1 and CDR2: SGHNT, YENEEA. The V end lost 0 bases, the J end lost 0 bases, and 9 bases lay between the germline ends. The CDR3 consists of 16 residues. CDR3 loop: CASSLDRGSSYNEQFF. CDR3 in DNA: TGTGCCAGCAGCTTAGATCGCGGTAGCTCCTACAATGAGCAGTTCTTC.

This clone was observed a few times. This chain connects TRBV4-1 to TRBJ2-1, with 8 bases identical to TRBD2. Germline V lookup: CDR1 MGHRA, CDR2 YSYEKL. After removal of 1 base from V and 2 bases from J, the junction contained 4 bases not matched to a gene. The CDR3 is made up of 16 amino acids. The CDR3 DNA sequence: TGCGCCAGCAGCCAAGGATTAGCGGGACCCTACAATGAGCAGTTCTTC. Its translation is CASSQGLAGPYNEQFF.

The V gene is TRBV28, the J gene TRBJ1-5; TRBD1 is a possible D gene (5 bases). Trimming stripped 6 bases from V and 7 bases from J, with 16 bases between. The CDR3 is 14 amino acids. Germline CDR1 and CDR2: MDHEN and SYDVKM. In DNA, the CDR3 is TGTGCCAGCAGGCCGGGGGGGGGAAGCCAGCCCCAGCATTTT. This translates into CASRPGGGSQPQHF.

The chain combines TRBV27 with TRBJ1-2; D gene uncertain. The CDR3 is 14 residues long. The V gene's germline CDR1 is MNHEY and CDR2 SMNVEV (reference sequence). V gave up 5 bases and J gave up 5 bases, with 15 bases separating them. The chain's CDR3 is CASSPRGGKYGYTF. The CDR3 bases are TGTGCCAGCAGTCCCCGAGGAGGGAAATATGGCTACACCTTC.

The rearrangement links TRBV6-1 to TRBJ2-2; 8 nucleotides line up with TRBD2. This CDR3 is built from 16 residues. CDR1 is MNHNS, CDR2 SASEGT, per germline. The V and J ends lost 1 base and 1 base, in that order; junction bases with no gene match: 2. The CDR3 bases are TGTGCCAGCAGTGAAGACCTAGCGGGGAACACCGGGGAGCTGTTTTTT. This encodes CASSEDLAGNTGELFF.

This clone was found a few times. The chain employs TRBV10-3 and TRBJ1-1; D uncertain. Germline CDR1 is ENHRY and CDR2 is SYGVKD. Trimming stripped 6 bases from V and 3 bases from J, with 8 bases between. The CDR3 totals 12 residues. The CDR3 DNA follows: TGTGCCATCAGGCGCCGGGACACTGAAGCTTTCTTT. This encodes CAIRRRDTEAFF.

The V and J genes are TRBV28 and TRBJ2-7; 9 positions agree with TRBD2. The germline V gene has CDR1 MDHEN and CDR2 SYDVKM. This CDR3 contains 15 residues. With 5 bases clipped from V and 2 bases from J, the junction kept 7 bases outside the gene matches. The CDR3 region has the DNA TGTGCCAGCAGTCCAATTCGCGGGAGGGCCTACGAGCAGTACTTC. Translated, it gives CASSPIRGRAYEQYF.

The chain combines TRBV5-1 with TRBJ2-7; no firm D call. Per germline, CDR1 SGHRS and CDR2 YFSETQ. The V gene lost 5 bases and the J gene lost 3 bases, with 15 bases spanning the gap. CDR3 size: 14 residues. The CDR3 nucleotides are TGCGCCAGCAGTTGGGCCAATTCCGGCTACGAGCAGTACTTC. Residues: CASSWANSGYEQYF. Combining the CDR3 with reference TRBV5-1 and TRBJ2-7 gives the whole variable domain KAGVTQTPRYLIKTRGQQVTLSCSPISGHRSVSWYQQTPGQGLQFLFEYFSETQRNKGNFPGRFSGRQFSNSRSEMNVSTLELGDSALYLCASSWANSGYEQYFGPGTRLTVT.

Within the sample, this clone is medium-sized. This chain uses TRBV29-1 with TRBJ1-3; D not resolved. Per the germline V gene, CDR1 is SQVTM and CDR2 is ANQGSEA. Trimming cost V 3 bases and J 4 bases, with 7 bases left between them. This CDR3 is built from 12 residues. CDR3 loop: CSVETTGNTIYF. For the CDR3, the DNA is TGCAGCGTTGAGACGACAGGAAACACCATATATTTT.

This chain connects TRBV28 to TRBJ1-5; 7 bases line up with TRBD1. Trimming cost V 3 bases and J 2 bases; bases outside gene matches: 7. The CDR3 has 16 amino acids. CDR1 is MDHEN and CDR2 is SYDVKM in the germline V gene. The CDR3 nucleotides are TGTGCCAGCAGTTTTCTAGTGGGACAGCGCAATCAGCCCCAGCATTTT. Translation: CASSFLVGQRNQPQHF.

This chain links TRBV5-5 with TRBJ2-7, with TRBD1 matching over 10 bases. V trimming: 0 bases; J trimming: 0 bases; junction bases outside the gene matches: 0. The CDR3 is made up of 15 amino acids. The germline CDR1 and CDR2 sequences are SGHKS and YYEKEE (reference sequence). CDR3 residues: CASSLGQGASYEQYF. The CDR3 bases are TGTGCCAGCAGCTTGGGACAGGGGGCCTCCTACGAGCAGTACTTC. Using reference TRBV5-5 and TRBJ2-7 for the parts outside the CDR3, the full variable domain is DAGVTQSPTHLIKTRGQQVTLRCSPISGHKSVSWYQQVLGQGPQFIFQYYEKEERGRGNFPDRFSARQFPNYSSELNVNALLLGDSALYLCASSLGQGASYEQYFGPGTRLTVT.

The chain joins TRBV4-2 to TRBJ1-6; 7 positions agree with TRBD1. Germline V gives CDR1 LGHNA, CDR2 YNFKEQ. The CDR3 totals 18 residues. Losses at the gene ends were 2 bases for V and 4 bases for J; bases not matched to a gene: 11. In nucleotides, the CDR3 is TGTGCCAGCAGCCAACAAACCGCTGGGACAGTATATAATTCACCCCTCCACTTT. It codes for CASSQQTAGTVYNSPLHF.

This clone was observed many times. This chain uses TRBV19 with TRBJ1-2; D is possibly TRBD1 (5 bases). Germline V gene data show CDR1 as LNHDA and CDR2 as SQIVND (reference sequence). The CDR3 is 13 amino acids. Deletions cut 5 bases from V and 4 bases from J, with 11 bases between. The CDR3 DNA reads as TGTGCCAGTAGTCGTGACAGAACCTATGGCTACACCTTC. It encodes CASSRDRTYGYTF.

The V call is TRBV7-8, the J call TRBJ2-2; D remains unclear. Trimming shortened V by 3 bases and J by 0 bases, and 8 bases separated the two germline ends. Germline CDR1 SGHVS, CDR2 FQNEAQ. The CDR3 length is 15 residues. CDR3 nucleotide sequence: TGTGCCAGCAGCTTCGGAAGCGCGAACACCGGGGAGCTGTTTTTT. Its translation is CASSFGSANTGELFF.

CDR3 sequence: CASSYSTSGRELFF. In DNA form, the CDR3 reads TGTGCCAGCAGTTACTCGACTAGCGGGAGGGAGCTGTTTTTT. The chain couples TRBV6-5 to TRBJ2-2; 11 nucleotides line up with TRBD2. CDR3 size: 14 residues. Per germline, CDR1 MNHEY and CDR2 SVGAGI. The V gene end was trimmed by 0 bases and the J gene end by 9 bases; junction bases not matched to a gene: 0.